This T cell receptor (beta chain) was identified in a study of cytomegalovirus exposure and HLA in healthy donors (dated by TCRdb to 2015 to 2018). For the study in its entirety: An earlier analysis of roughly 500 of the donors reported about 260 Gb of sequence data and around 120 million unique TCR beta sequences obtained from about 180 million T cells. An early release covering over 500 HLA-typed donors comprised about 300 gigabases of sequencing data and tens of millions of unique TCR sequences. Of the approximately 400 genotyped donors, over 65% fell in the genetic ancestry cluster associated with self-reported Caucasian donors. The study was designed to test whether signatures of past pathogen exposure could be identified by cataloging public T cell receptors. The study used immunosequencing to profile the T cell repertoires of around 600 subjects and linked those repertoires to cytomegalovirus serostatus. Along with the roughly 670-subject first cohort, a separate validation cohort of over a hundred different subjects was used. The study combined high-throughput TCR immunosequencing, statistical association of individual TCRs with disease status, and machine learning to predict cytomegalovirus infection status. In a later analysis, previously published TCR beta repertoires from more than 500 donors were re-analyzed and high-resolution HLA genotyping was added so that TCR occurrence patterns could be studied. In the later analysis, no new phenotypic data were used to find candidate immune exposures; instead, reliance was placed on TCR beta sequences and their occurrence across donors. To decide whether each TCR beta V gene segment behaved as functional or pseudogenic, an earlier analysis of approximately 620 of the donors relied on high-throughput TCR beta sequencing. Donor age, sex, ethnicity and CMV serostatus were compiled alongside the repertoire data. A later genetic analysis used genome-wide SNP genotypes for 398 of the 666 donors, treating that subset as a discovery cohort. All discovery cohort repertoires had been generated on a single sequencing platform. HLA typing included class I and class II loci at four-digit resolution. The number of donors typed differed by locus, with about 629-640 for A, B, C, DRB1 and DQB1, over 500 for DQA1, 600 to 610 for DPA1, and around 430 for DPB1. Four or five DR-DQ haplotypes were treated as single units for association and clustering because of strong linkage in the cohort. On average, 235,054 unique TCR beta nucleotide sequences were sequenced per donor among about 400 genotyped donors of the cohort, with 15% to 20% of those sequences being non-productive. What the work shows at the level of the full study, not this receptor alone: The cohort was sequenced for TCR beta chains only, and without alpha or paired-chain data the features that could be detected were limited. Compared with equally common non-associated chains, HLA-associated TCR beta chains in a later analysis were more clonally expanded and had lower generation probabilities. Broadly in line with IMGT annotations, most TCR beta V segments showed up in productive rearrangements about 90% or about 30% of the time in an earlier analysis of roughly 590 of the donors. The classifier was reported to diagnose cytomegalovirus status with high specificity and sensitivity in both the original and validation cohorts. According to the authors, the approach could potentially be generalized to other disease states and immunological phenotypes. Sequencing depth was assumed to be roughly uniform across donors in the presence/absence analyses, though that assumption may not hold. A later analysis associated 16,951 TCR beta sequences with specific HLA alleles at a false discovery rate of 0.05. A further reported finding was that TCR beta sequences accurately predicted the HLA-A and HLA-B alleles for most subjects in the first cohort. An association between a missense DCLRE1C variant and V-gene and J-gene trimming of TCR beta chains was found in a later genetic analysis and replicated in an independent cohort. Correlated functional status among segregating V segments might reflect linkage disequilibrium, but an unknown experimental factor could not be ruled out. Roughly 15 rarely observed V segments, including chromosome 9 orphons, were excluded from the earlier analysis of several hundred of the donors because counts were too low. According to a later analysis, most CMV-associated TCR beta chains appeared to be HLA-restricted, and the HLA associations seemed to be driven largely by CMV exposure. For the cohort, immune exposure information was limited to CMV serostatus. In vitro tests confirmed that a few of the cytomegalovirus-associated TCR beta chains recognize cytomegalovirus antigens. A group of highly shared sequence variants was considered likely to be a technical artifact of the sequencing pipeline. In a later analysis, several top co-occurrence clusters were reported to appear linked to parvovirus B19, influenza, CMV and Epstein-Barr virus. According to a later analysis, TCR association rates differed among HLA loci, with DRB1 alleles showing the most associated TCRs and HLA-C alleles showing the fewest. Because HLA typing was missing for some donors at each locus, association tests included only the typed subset. Most TCR sequences were seen in very few donors, while some public TCRs were found in many individuals. When HLA alleles, especially DR and DQ, strongly co-occurred, TCR associations were difficult to assign to individual alleles. According to a later genetic analysis, donors in an Asian-associated ancestry cluster had fewer N-insertions in productive TCRs than the approximately 630-donor mean. The study listed 164 TCR beta chains as associated with cytomegalovirus.

The library came from the immunoSEQ multiplex PCR assay. For the multiplex PCR, a mixture combining 60 forward primers for TCR Vbeta segments and 13 reverse primers for TCR Jbeta segments was used. The CDR3 region of rearranged TCR beta genes was amplified from genomic DNA by a multiplex PCR assay. The amplified TCR beta libraries were sequenced on the Illumina HiSeq System as 87-base-pair reads. As for the original processing: A later analysis tallied tens of millions of unique TCR beta chains across the 650 to 750 repertoires, and around 9.9 million of those chains were shared by two or more donors. A nearest-neighbor algorithm error-corrected the raw reads and collapsed the reads into unique sequences, merging closely related sequences to remove PCR and sequencing errors. Alignment of CDR3 sequences to IMGT reference sequences was used to assign V, D and J gene segments. For a sequence to be retained, at least a six-nucleotide match to both a V gene segment and a J gene segment was required. A rearrangement was called productive if the CDR3 had no stop codons and remained in frame with V and J, and every other rearrangement was called non-productive. Following IMGT convention, CDR3 was defined as the stretch from the second conserved V-encoded cysteine to the conserved J-encoded phenylalanine. The earlier analysis of about 590 of the donors excluded sequences that lacked an unambiguous match to a single V gene segment. An earlier analysis of approximately 590 of the donors classified V segments as functional when productive rearrangements were above 56.7% and as segregating when the standard deviation between donors was above 5%. A statistical classification framework was developed to diagnose cytomegalovirus status using the catalog of TCR beta chain sequences. In a later analysis, V and J genes were assigned by comparing TCR nucleotide sequences against IMGT/GENE-DB human TR gene sequences. In a later analysis, CDR3 sequences and most-parsimonious VDJ recombination scenarios were assigned using the TCRdist pipeline. In a later analysis, every TCR beta chain was defined by the combination of its CDR3 amino acid sequence and its V-gene family, and reads without a unique V-gene family were dropped. To address suspected cross-contamination and a sequencing artifact, a later analysis removed around 590 highly shared, low-generation-probability nucleotide sequences. A later analysis calculated a clonal expansion index for each public chain from normalized within-repertoire ranks of inferred template counts. In a later analysis, generation probabilities were computed using a VDJ recombination model fitted to out-of-frame rearrangements, and the results were checked against IGoR. In a later analysis, hypergeometric tests were used to score TCR-TCR, TCR-HLA and TCR-CMV co-occurrence, with a repertoire-size bias correction applied to TCR pairs. False discovery rates were estimated in a later analysis by permuting HLA or CMV assignments 20 times. A later analysis grouped co-occurring TCRs with DBSCAN, adding TCRdist sequence similarity when clustering within HLA-allele-positive subsets. Repertoires with fewer than 30,000 or more than 120,000 public chains, plus five repertoires with anomalous nucleotide sharing, were excluded from co-occurrence clustering. The immuneACCESS repertoire file appears here via TCRdb, limited to in-frame rearrangements. These files lack a portion of the clones; in checked studies, under half of the deficit traces to unresolved V genes, and the cause of the others is not known. The D gene and trimming were derived from the DNA, and the V and J assignments and clone size from that table. Recorded for this sample are under 200,000 clones; more than 65% of them occurred a single time. The leading ten clones occupy more than 0.45% of the sample.

Worth noting for this clone: Which antigen it targets is not known. The sample holds no much larger clone one base away, and base qualities are not on file.

The cohort was made up of roughly 670 healthy bone marrow donors. At the time of sampling, all cohort members were nominally healthy, though unrecorded immune exposures were likely present. The donor tested CMV seronegative and was one of the 352 seronegative cohort members. Every donor gave a peripheral blood sample, and the peripheral blood mononuclear cells from that sample were used for TCR beta sequencing. The Qiagen DNeasy Blood Extraction Kit was used to extract genomic DNA from the blood cell samples. This TCR came from a woman aged 50 to 60 in good health and CMV-seronegative. The sequenced material came from PBMCs.

The nucleotides read TGTGCCACAATGACAGGAGACAATGAGCAGTTCTTC. It translates to CATMTGDNEQFF. The rearrangement combines TRBV5-3 with TRBJ2-1, with a tentative D gene TRBD1 over 6 matching bases. TRBV5-3 is treated as an ORF (open reading frame) with a function not yet certain. V and J are truncated by 9 bases and 5 bases respectively, leaving an intervening sequence of 12 bases. Including the terminal cysteine and phenylalanine, the CDR3 comprises 12 residues. Only the CDR3 portion is preserved as DNA: 36 bases, with reading frame beginning at the first base.